This T cell receptor (beta chain) was found in a study of PD-1 blockade in classical Hodgkin lymphoma. TCRdb's table, derived via immunoSEQ multiplex PCR, lists solely in-frame clones and lacks some. The table has more than 70,000 clones, 80% to 95% seen once. The CDR3 spans 17 residues. Germline values: CDR1 LGHNA, CDR2 YNFKEQ. V dropped 0 bases and J dropped 2; count of bases not matched to a gene: 10. With no exception, relapse followed autologous stem cell transplantation in all patients, and brentuximab vedotin exposure varied. V usage is TRBV4-2 and J usage is TRBJ2-7; 7 bases are a match to TRBD2. The receptor was isolated from a human donor with classical Hodgkin lymphoma. Sequences were derived from peripheral blood mononuclear cells (PBMCs), sampled before the second cycle of nivolumab. The CDR3 bases are TGTGCCAGCAGCCAAGAGTTCGCGAAGGGGAGGGCCTACGAGCAGTACTTC. Protein product: CASSQEFAKGRAYEQYF.